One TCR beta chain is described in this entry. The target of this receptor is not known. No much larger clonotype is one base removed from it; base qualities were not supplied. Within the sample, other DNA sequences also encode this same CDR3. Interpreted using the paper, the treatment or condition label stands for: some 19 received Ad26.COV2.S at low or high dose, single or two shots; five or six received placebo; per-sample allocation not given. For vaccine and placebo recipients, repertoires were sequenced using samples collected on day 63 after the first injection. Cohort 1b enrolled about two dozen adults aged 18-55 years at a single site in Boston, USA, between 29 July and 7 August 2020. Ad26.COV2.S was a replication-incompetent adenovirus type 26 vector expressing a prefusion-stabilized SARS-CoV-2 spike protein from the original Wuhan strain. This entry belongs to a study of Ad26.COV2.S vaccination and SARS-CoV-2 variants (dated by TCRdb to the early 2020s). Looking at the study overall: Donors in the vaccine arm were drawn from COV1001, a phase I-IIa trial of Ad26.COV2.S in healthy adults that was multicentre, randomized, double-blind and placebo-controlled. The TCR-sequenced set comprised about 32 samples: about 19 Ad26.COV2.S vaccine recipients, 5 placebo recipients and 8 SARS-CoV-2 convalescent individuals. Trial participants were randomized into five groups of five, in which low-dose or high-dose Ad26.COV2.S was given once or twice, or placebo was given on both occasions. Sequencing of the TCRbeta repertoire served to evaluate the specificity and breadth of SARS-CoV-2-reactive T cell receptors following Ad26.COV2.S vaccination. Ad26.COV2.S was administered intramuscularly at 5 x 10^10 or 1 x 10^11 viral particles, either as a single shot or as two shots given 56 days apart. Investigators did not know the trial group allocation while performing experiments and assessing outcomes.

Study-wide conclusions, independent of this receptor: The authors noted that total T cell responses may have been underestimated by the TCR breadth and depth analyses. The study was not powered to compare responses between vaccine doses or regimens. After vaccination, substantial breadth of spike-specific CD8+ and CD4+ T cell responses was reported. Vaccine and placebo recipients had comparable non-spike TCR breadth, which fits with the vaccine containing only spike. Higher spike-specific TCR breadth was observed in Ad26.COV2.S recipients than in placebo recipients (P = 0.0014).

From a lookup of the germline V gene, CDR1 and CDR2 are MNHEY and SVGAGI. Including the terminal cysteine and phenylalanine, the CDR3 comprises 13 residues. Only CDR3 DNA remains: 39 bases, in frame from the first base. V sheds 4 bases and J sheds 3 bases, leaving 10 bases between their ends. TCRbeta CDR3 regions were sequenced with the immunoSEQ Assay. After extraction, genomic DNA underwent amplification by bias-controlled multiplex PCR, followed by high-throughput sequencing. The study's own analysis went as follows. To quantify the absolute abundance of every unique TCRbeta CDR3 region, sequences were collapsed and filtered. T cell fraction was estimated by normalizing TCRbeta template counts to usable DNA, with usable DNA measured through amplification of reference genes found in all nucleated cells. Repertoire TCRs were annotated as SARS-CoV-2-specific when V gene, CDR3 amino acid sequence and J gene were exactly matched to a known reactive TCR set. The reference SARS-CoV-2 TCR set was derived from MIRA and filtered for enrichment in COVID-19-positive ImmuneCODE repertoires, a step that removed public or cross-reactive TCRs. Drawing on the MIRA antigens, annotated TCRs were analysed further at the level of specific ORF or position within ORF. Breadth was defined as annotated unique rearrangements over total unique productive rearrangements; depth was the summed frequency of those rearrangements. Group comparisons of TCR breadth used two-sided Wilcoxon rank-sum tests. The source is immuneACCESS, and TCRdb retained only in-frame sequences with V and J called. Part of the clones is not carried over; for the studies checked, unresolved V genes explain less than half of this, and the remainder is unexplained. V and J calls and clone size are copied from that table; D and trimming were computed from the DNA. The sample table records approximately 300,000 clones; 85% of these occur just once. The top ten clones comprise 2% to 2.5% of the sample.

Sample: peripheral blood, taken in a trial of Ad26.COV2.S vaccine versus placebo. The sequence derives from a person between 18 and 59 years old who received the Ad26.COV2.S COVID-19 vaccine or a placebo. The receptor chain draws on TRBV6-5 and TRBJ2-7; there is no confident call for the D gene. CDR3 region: CASSSGPLYEQYF. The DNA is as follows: TGTGCCAGCAGTTCCGGACCACTCTACGAGCAGTACTTC.